This passage covers 16 T cell receptor beta chains from one sample sequenced in a study of T cell changes during pregnancy in multiple sclerosis. Generated by immunoSEQ multiplex PCR, the TCRdb table keeps only in-frame clones and is missing some. The sample consists of around 63,000 clones, 91% of them appearing once. The sequencing used peripheral blood, collected in the third trimester of pregnancy. These receptors originate from a female donor in good health, enrolled as a control in a pregnancy study.

The V gene is TRBV11-1, the J gene TRBJ1-2, with 7 positions matching TRBD1. Trimming cost V 5 bases and J 4 bases; bases outside gene matches: 4. Germline CDR1 reads SGHAT; CDR2 reads FQDESV (reference sequence). The CDR3 totals 13 residues. Here the CDR3 reads CASSPRDSYGYTF. DNA of the CDR3: TGTGCCAGCAGCCCCAGGGACAGCTATGGCTACACCTTC.

The sample holds a few counts of this clone. This chain joins TRBV6-5 and TRBJ2-7; a possible D gene is TRBD2 (5 bases). The CDR3 has 14 amino acids. The germline V gene encodes CDR1 MNHEY and CDR2 SVGAGI. V shed 6 bases and J shed 5 bases, with 17 bases lying between them. The chain's CDR3 is CASRSRPGSDEQYF. CDR3 in DNA: TGTGCCAGCAGGTCCCGACCGGGGAGCGACGAGCAGTACTTC.

The chain recombines TRBV7-6 with TRBJ2-2, with 10 bases that match TRBD2. With V trimmed by 5 bases and J by 7 bases, 10 bases remained unmatched. CDR3 length: 16 amino acids. Germline V CDR1 and CDR2: SGHVS, FNYEAQ. In nucleotides, the CDR3 is TGTGCCAGCAGCCCGACCGGGACTAGCGCGGGCGGGGAGCTGTTTTTT. It translates to CASSPTGTSAGGELFF.

The chain recombines TRBV6-4 with TRBJ2-3; TRBD2 agrees at 10 bases. CDR1 is MRHNA, CDR2 SNTAGT, per germline. The V and J ends lost 4 bases and 1 base, in that order; junction bases with no gene match: 2. This CDR3 is 15 amino acids long. Here the CDR3 reads CASSVTSGGTDTQYF. In DNA form, the CDR3 reads TGTGCCAGCAGTGTAACTAGCGGGGGCACAGATACGCAGTATTTT.

This clone was counted between two and nine times. The chain couples TRBV5-1 to TRBJ2-2; 11 nucleotides align to TRBD2. Trimming removed 5 bases from V and 6 bases from J; junction bases left unmatched: 9. Germline CDR1 SGHRS, CDR2 YFSETQ. CDR3 length: 16 residues. The CDR3 nucleotides read TGCGCCAGCAGGAAATTAGCGGGAGGGCTGGCCGGGGAGCTGTTTTTT. Its translation: CASRKLAGGLAGELFF. The variable domain in full, with the rest retrieved from reference TRBV5-1 and TRBJ2-2, is KAGVTQTPRYLIKTRGQQVTLSCSPISGHRSVSWYQQTPGQGLQFLFEYFSETQRNKGNFPGRFSGRQFSNSRSEMNVSTLELGDSALYLCASRKLAGGLAGELFFGEGSRLTVL.

The rearrangement links TRBV7-8 to TRBJ2-5; D gene unclear. The germline CDR1 and CDR2 sequences are SGHVS and FQNEAQ. There are 13 residues in the CDR3. The V and J ends lost 4 bases and 5 bases respectively, with 11 bases between them. CDR3 DNA sequence: TGTGCCAGCAGCTCAAGAGGCGCGGAGACCCAGTACTTC. The encoded protein is CASSSRGAETQYF.

The chain is built from TRBV6-5 and TRBJ1-3; D unresolved. The CDR3 spans 12 residues. Trimming pared 6 bases from V and 0 bases from J, leaving 3 bases between. CDR1 is MNHEY and CDR2 is SVGAGI in the germline V gene. In DNA, the CDR3 is TGTGCCAGCAGGAGCTCTGGAAACACCATATATTTT. The encoded protein is CASRSSGNTIYF.

The chain carries TRBV28 and TRBJ1-2; D gene ambiguous. Germline V gives CDR1 MDHEN, CDR2 SYDVKM. This CDR3 comprises 13 residues. V lost 3 bases to trimming and J lost 6 bases, with 11 bases between them. The CDR3 here is CASSLIRLDGYTF. The DNA for the CDR3 is TGTGCCAGCAGTTTGATCCGGTTGGATGGCTACACCTTC.

J is TRBJ2-7 and V is TRBV11-3, with D tentatively TRBD2 (6 bases). The CDR3 is 13 amino acids. Trimming cost V 5 bases and J 3 bases, with 11 bases left between them. CDR1 and CDR2 from the germline V gene are SGHNT and YENEEA. CDR3 region: CASSSTGGYEQYF. The CDR3, as DNA: TGTGCCAGCAGCAGCACCGGGGGCTACGAGCAGTACTTC. The full variable domain, completed using reference TRBV11-3 and TRBJ2-7, is EAGVVQSPRYKIIEKKQPVAFWCNPISGHNTLYWYLQNLGQGPELLIRYENEEAVDDSQLPKDRFSAERLKGVDSTLKIQPAELGDSAVYLCASSSTGGYEQYFGPGTRLTVT.

V gene TRBV5-4 combines with J gene TRBJ2-3, with TRBD1 matching over 11 bases. The CDR3 spans 15 residues. Germline V CDR1 and CDR2: SGHNT, YYREEE (reference sequence). V was clipped by 0 bases and J by 6 bases; unmatched bases: 3. In DNA form, the CDR3 reads TGTGCCAGCAGCTTGGCGGGACAGGGGGGGGATACGCAGTATTTT. Its protein is CASSLAGQGGDTQYF.

The V call is TRBV7-6, the J call TRBJ2-3; the D is unclear. V was pared by 1 base and J by 2 bases, with 7 bases between. The length of the CDR3 is 14 residues. The germline V gene encodes CDR1 SGHVS and CDR2 FNYEAQ. CDR3 protein: CASSLGAATDTQYF. The DNA of the CDR3 is TGTGCCAGCAGCTTAGGGGCCGCCACAGATACGCAGTATTTT. The full variable domain, its missing parts supplied by reference TRBV7-6 and TRBJ2-3, is GAGVSQSPRYKVTKRGQDVALRCDPISGHVSLYWYRQALGQGPEFLTYFNYEAQQDKSGLPNDRFSAERPEGSISTLTIQRTEQRDSAMYRCASSLGAATDTQYFGPGTRLTVL.

This chain connects TRBV19 to TRBJ1-2, with D possibly being TRBD1 (5 bases). The length of the CDR3 is 15 residues. The germline CDR1 and CDR2 sequences are LNHDA and SQIVND (reference sequence). With 5 bases removed from V and 2 bases from J, the gap between germline ends came to 15 bases. The CDR3 nucleotides are TGTGCCAGTAGTCCCGTGCAGGGTTCGAACTATGGCTACACCTTC. This sequence encodes CASSPVQGSNYGYTF.

This clone was detected once. V is TRBV2 and J is TRBJ2-5; the match to TRBD2 covers 8 bases. Germline lookup yields CDR1 SNHLY and CDR2 FYNNEI. The J segment lost 1 base and the V segment lost 3 bases, leaving 10 bases of the junction unmatched. This CDR3 region has 17 residues. CDR3 in amino acids: CASSDPRAGGIQETQYF. Written as DNA, the CDR3 is TGTGCCAGCAGTGACCCCCGGGCGGGAGGAATCCAAGAGACCCAGTACTTC.

V and J are TRBV5-4 and TRBJ1-2; D remains ambiguous. The CDR3 has 15 residues. V lost 4 bases, J lost 7 bases, and 20 bases lay in between. The germline V gene has CDR1 SGHNT and CDR2 YYREEE (reference sequence). CDR3 loop: CASSRGPRTLGGYTF. The CDR3 nucleotides read TGTGCCAGCAGCAGAGGGCCCAGGACTCTCGGTGGCTACACCTTC.

This CDR3 is CASSLTGSVAAFF. The CDR3 DNA follows: TGTGCCAGCAGTCTGACAGGGTCCGTAGCAGCTTTCTTT. The chain has TRBV2 and TRBJ1-1, with 7 bases fitting TRBD1. Germline CDR1 and CDR2: SNHLY and FYNNEI. The CDR3 is 13 amino acids. V shed 5 bases and J 10 bases; nucleotides not matched to a gene: 10.

The V gene is TRBV28, the J gene TRBJ2-7, with 9 bases aligning to TRBD1. The CDR3 runs to 14 residues. The V segment lost 9 bases and the J segment 5 bases; nucleotides outside the gene matches: 11. Germline CDR1 MDHEN, CDR2 SYDVKM. CDR3: CARTRDRAFHEQYF. The CDR3 DNA reads as TGTGCCAGGACCCGGGACAGGGCATTCCACGAGCAGTACTTC.